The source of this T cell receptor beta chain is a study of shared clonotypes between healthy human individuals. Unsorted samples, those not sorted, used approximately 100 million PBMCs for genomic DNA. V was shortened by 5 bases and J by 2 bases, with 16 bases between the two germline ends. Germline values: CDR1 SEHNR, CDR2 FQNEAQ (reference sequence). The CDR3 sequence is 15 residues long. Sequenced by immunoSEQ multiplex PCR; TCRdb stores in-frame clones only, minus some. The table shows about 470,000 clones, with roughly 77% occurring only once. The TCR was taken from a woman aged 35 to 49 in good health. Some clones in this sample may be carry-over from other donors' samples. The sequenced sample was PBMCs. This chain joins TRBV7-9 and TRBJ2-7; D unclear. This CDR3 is CASSLPSTPPYEQYF. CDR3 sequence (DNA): TGTGCCAGCAGCCTACCATCGACTCCTCCCTACGAGCAGTACTTC.